Described below is a single TCR beta chain sequence and its context. Its antigen remains undetermined. There are no base qualities to consult, and no much larger clone falls within one base. The donors were healthy, HIV-negative adults with no recently reported acute infections or vaccinations. All donors were Caucasian adults living in Nashville, Tennessee, USA. For unsorted samples, some 90 million PBMCs were counted, and genomic DNA was extracted using the QIAamp DNA Blood Mini kit. Blood was collected by leukapheresis, and PBMCs were isolated by Ficoll-Histopaque density gradient centrifugation and then cryopreserved in liquid nitrogen vapor phase. TCR CDR3 regions were amplified from genomic DNA by multiplex PCR using the deep immunoSEQ assay. For each cell subset, the extracted genomic DNA was distributed evenly across all wells of several immunoSEQ 96-well plates, and each plate served as one replicate. For unsorted PBMC, roughly 330 ng genomic DNA, equal to 32,000 or so T cell genomes, was loaded into each replicate PCR. Unsorted PBMC genomic DNA was sequenced across ten immunoSEQ deep assay plates. The purified libraries were quantified using a Qubit 3.0 fluorometer, sized with a Bioanalyzer 2100, and then quantified again using the KAPA Library Quantification kit. A separate single-read 150-cycle Illumina NextSeq 550 flow cell was used to sequence each immunoSEQ 96-well plate. The published analysis was carried out like this. Because only junctional sequences without quality scores were contained in the immunoSEQ output, filtering matching that applied to full-length reads could not be performed. Sequences were annotated with PyIR, a Python wrapper for IgBLAST v1.9, using IMGT germline references to assign V/J genes and CDR3. Reads were removed for weak V/J assignments (E-value above 1e-6), missing CDR3, stop codons, out-of-frame junctions, or ambiguous translated residues. V3J clonotypes were defined as sequences sharing the same inferred V gene, J gene, and CDR3 amino acid sequence. Percentage overlap between repertoires was calculated by dividing the number of shared unique clonotypes by the size of the smaller repertoire. RTK rarefaction, the Chao1 estimator, and Recon v2.1 estimates of unobserved clonotypes were used to assess repertoire richness. TCRdb took this table from immuneACCESS and kept in-frame rearrangements with V and J called. Such tables lack part of the clones; where checked against another copy, unresolved V genes explain under half of the gap, and the rest is unexplained. V, J and clone size are those of that table, while D and trimming were read from the DNA. A total of fewer than 550,000 clones appear in this sample, approximately 79% of them only once. Approximately 12% of the sample belongs to the ten largest clones.

This sample was taken from a study of shared clonotypes between healthy human individuals (dated by TCRdb to 2018 to 2020). For the study in its entirety: The cohort included three men and two women between 18 and 49 years of age. The study deeply sequenced blood TCR repertoires of about five healthy adults to estimate repertoire size and the extent of clonotype sharing between individuals. Libraries were prepared and TCR repertoires were sequenced by different laboratories using diverse techniques, in order to increase sequencing depth and limit assay-specific biases. Each donor's leukapheresis produced roughly between roughly 0.85 and 9.5 billion PBMCs.

The paper as a whole reports these results and caveats: Because the study included a small number of donors, the genetic and exposure-history diversity represented was limited. Pairwise subsampling indicated that sequencing depth was expected to affect the degree of clonotype sharing among donors. Sampling was restricted to blood, and TCR repertoires in tissue are likely to differ from TCR repertoires in blood.

Ends trimmed: V by 1 base, J by 5 bases; bases unmatched to a gene: 10. Including cysteine and phenylalanine, the CDR3 has 16 amino acids. The CDR3 DNA has 48 bases and is translated from base 1. As encoded in the germline V gene, CDR1 is SGDLS while CDR2 is YYNGEE. The receptor was isolated from a middle-aged woman in good health. Some clones in this sample may be carry-over from other donors' samples. This sequence uses TRBV9 and TRBJ2-5; 8 junctional bases match TRBD2. The sequencing input was PBMCs. The CDR3 loop reads CASSVTSGAPGETQYF. The DNA reads TGTGCCAGCAGCGTAACTAGCGGAGCCCCTGGGGAGACCCAGTACTTC.